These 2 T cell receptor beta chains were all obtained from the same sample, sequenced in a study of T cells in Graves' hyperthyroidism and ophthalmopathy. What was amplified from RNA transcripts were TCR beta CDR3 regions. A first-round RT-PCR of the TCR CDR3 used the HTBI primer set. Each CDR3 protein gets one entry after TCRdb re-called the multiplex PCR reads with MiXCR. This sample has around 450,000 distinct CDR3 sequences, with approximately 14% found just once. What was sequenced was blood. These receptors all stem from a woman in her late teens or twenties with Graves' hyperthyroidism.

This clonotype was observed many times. This CDR3 reads CATSDPTLQGHEQFF. DNA of the CDR3: TGTGCCACCAGTGACCCAACTCTTCAGGGTCATGAGCAGTTCTTC. V and J are TRBV24-1 and TRBJ2-1, with D perhaps TRBD1 (5 bases). Germline CDR1 and CDR2: KGHDR and SFDVKD. The CDR3 contains 15 residues. V lost 4 bases and J lost 8, with 17 bases in between.

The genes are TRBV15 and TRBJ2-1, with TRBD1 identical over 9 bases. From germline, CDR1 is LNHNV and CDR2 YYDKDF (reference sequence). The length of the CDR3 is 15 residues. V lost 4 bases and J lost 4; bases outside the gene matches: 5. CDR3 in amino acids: CATSTDRGLYNEQFF. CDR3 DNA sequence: TGTGCCACCAGCACGGACAGGGGACTATACAATGAGCAGTTCTTC.